This TCR beta chain derives from a study of CD8+ T cells in alopecia areata. Overall study: Treatment with tofacitinib (6 to 18 months) was followed by 6 months off drug.

The CDR3 consists of 14 residues. V shed 5 bases and J shed 10 bases, with 21 bases lying between them. Germline V gene data show CDR1 as SQVTM and CDR2 as ANQGSEA. Peripheral blood samples and lesional scalp punch biopsies were obtained from alopecia areata patients. The authors extracted RNA and reverse transcribed it into cDNA as the sequencing template. The method was immunoSEQ multiplex PCR; TCRdb's version includes in-frame clones alone and lacks a portion of them. The table records 150,000 or so clones, more than 40% of them present only once. Sequenced: CD4+ T cells sorted from blood. The TCR comes from a human donor with alopecia areata. The chain combines TRBV29-1 with TRBJ1-3; D might be TRBD1 (5 bases). As DNA, the CDR3 is TGCAGCGTTCGCCCCTCGGGACGGGACCCTACCATATATTTT. This sequence encodes CSVRPSGRDPTIYF.